This TCR beta chain comes out of a study of regulatory T cells in long-lasting Graves disease. Relying on iRepertoire HTBI primers and Arm-PCR of CDR3 regions, the team built TCR beta libraries. TCRdb used MiXCR to reprocess the multiplex PCR reads, holding one entry per CDR3 protein. This sample has 620,000 or so distinct CDR3 sequences, with roughly 15% found just once. The table lists this clonotype with a few counts. V trimming: 3 bases; J trimming: 7 bases; junction bases outside the gene matches: 13. The CDR3 is 18 residues long. The germline V gene encodes CDR1 LNHDA and CDR2 SQIVND (reference sequence). The time point here: newly diagnosed GD, antithyroid drugs for less than 3 months. Scientists built the TCR library using RNA that was extracted from PBMCs. Roughly 10-milliliter peripheral blood samples went into EDTA tubes. The data also belong to a second study, concerning T cells in Graves' hyperthyroidism and ophthalmopathy. From that report: TCR CDR3 regions were first amplified by RT-PCR with HTBI primers.

Here the sequenced sample was peripheral blood mononuclear cells (PBMCs), taken at new diagnosis, from a patient treated with antithyroid drugs. The clonotype was recovered from a woman aged 30 to 39 with Graves disease. This chain connects TRBV19 to TRBJ2-1; TRBD2 matches at 12 bases. This chain's CDR3 is CASSMFPKTSGSLNEQFF. Written as DNA, the CDR3 is TGTGCCAGTAGTATGTTCCCCAAGACTAGCGGGAGTTTGAATGAGCAGTTCTTC.